This T cell receptor (beta chain) was obtained from a study of cytomegalovirus exposure and HLA in healthy donors. Study information: Drawn from HLA-typed donors, around 85 million unique TCRs were held in an early data release.

V lost 10 bases and J 2 bases, leaving 15 bases between the germline ends. The CDR3 has 13 amino acids. Germline CDR1 is MNHEY and CDR2 is SVGAGI. Vbeta (60) and Jbeta (13) primers were used in the PCR. Sequencing was performed with immunoSEQ multiplex PCR; in TCRdb, only in-frame clones are kept and a portion is missing. The table shows 85,000 to 100,000 clones, with over 80% occurring only once. Study findings and constraints: Previous analysis showed most TCR beta V segments were productive about 87% or about 30% of the time. HLA allele associations emerged for about 16,000 TCR beta sequences in a later analysis, at 0.05 false discovery rate. CMV serostatus was the sole immune exposure information available.

Comment on this clone: Its specificity is not known.

The receptor was derived from a female donor in good health and CMV-seropositive. The rearrangement joins TRBV6-5 to TRBJ2-7; D perhaps matches TRBD1 (5 bases). The sample consisted of PBMCs. CDR3 amino acids: CATRRYRPYEQYF. The CDR3 nucleotides read TGTGCCACCAGGCGTTACAGGCCCTACGAGCAGTACTTC.